This T cell receptor (beta chain) was found in a study of blood T cells in healthy people across ages. Study observations and caveats: Estimated diversity that came from one million T cells was considered an underestimate.

This CDR3 has 17 residues. V was clipped by 3 bases and J by 5 bases; unmatched bases: 11. Germline CDR1 and CDR2: LNHNV and YYDKDF (reference sequence). At least ten counts were recorded for this clonotype. The target antigen is unknown. A second about 6 to 11 cycle PCR used barcoded and J-beta primers. TCRdb called the 5' RACE reads again in MiXCR, with one record for every CDR3 protein. The sample gives hundreds of thousands of distinct CDR3 sequences, around 26% of which show up once; roughly 17% is in the top ten. This sequence originates from a woman of 80 years or more in good health. V and J are TRBV15 and TRBJ2-3, with 10 positions matching TRBD1. Sample: blood. This CDR3 reads CATSSRRDRGGGDTQYF. The DNA of the CDR3 is TGTGCCACCAGCAGCCGCCGGGACAGGGGAGGAGGAGATACGCAGTATTTT. The complete variable domain, with remaining parts taken from reference TRBV15 and TRBJ2-3, reads DAMVIQNPRYQVTQFGKPVTLSCSQTLNHNVMYWYQQKSSQAPKLLFHYYDKDFNNEADTPDNFQSRRPNTSFCFLDIRSPGLGDTAMYLCATSSRRDRGGGDTQYFGPGTRLTVL.